The 9 T cell receptor beta chains below come from one sample, sequenced in a study of T cell responses to AZD1222 COVID-19 vaccine. Method: immunoSEQ multiplex PCR; TCRdb's copy keeps in-frame clones and lacks some. The sample has about 110,000 clones; around 90% are singletons. Sequencing used peripheral blood, obtained on day 0 of MenACWY control vaccination. All receptors come from an adult in good health.

The rearrangement links TRBV7-2 to TRBJ1-4; TRBD1 might be the D (6 bases). Trimming stripped 5 bases from V and 3 bases from J, with 13 bases between. CDR1 and CDR2 from the germline V gene are SGHTA and FQGNSA. The CDR3 consists of 15 residues. CDR3 protein: CASSLQGFANEKLFF. DNA for the CDR3: TGTGCCAGCAGCCTACAGGGATTCGCTAATGAAAAACTGTTTTTT.

The chain links TRBV19 to TRBJ1-2; maybe TRBD1 (5 bases). The V end lost 3 bases, the J end lost 6 bases, and 14 bases lay between the germline ends. The CDR3 length is 14 residues. Per the germline V gene, CDR1 is LNHDA and CDR2 is SQIVND (reference sequence). The CDR3 nucleotides are TGTGCCAGTAGTATGGGACCCAGGGAACATGGCTACACCTTC. This gives the protein CASSMGPREHGYTF.

This chain joins TRBV5-1 and TRBJ2-1, with 13 bases lining up with TRBD2. V shed 4 bases and J 4 bases; nucleotides not matched to a gene: 11. Germline V gives CDR1 SGHRS, CDR2 YFSETQ. The CDR3 loop spans 18 amino acids. For the CDR3, the DNA is TGCGCCAGCAGCCCCGGACTAGCGGGAGTGGTCATGTACAATGAGCAGTTCTTC. Protein sequence: CASSPGLAGVVMYNEQFF.

This clone was detected a few times. The chain couples TRBV30 to TRBJ2-5; 12 positions agree with TRBD1. CDR1 and CDR2 from the germline V gene are GTSNPN and SVGIG (reference sequence). The CDR3 consists of 16 residues. V dropped 2 bases and J dropped 2; count of bases not matched to a gene: 6. The CDR3 DNA reads as TGTGCCTGGAGTACCGGGACAGGGGGCTGGCAAGAGACCCAGTACTTC. It encodes CAWSTGTGGWQETQYF.

This clone appeared once. The chain couples TRBV7-9 to TRBJ1-3, with 8 bases aligning to TRBD1. From germline, CDR1 is SEHNR and CDR2 FQNEAQ (reference sequence). V lost 8 bases, J lost 3 bases, and 12 bases stayed unmatched. This CDR3 region has 16 residues. CDR3 in amino acids: CASGPSGGLGGNTIYF. The CDR3 nucleotides read TGTGCCAGCGGCCCATCAGGGGGCCTGGGTGGAAACACCATATATTTT.

The gene calls are TRBV6-1 and TRBJ1-2; D is ambiguous. Germline lookup yields CDR1 MNHNS and CDR2 SASEGT. The CDR3 sequence is 14 residues long. V lost 2 bases and J lost 5, with 12 bases in between. The CDR3, as DNA: TGTGCCAGCAGTGAATCTCCTCCTAGGTATGGCTACACCTTC. It is translated as CASSESPPRYGYTF.

V and J are TRBV2 and TRBJ2-7; unclear D gene. Looked up from germline, CDR1 is SNHLY and CDR2 is FYNNEI. Trimming left V 8 bases short and J 3 bases short, with 8 bases between. The CDR3 is 11 residues long. The CDR3 loop reads CASATFYEQYF. The CDR3, as DNA: TGTGCCAGCGCTACCTTCTACGAGCAGTACTTC.

CDR3 sequence reads: CASSPPGLAVDTYEQYF. DNA for the CDR3: TGTGCCAGCAGCCCCCCGGGACTAGCGGTCGATACCTACGAGCAGTACTTC. The V and J genes are TRBV21-1 and TRBJ2-7; the tabulated D call, TRBD2, remains unverified against the DNA. TRBV21-1 counts as a pseudogene. The CDR3 sequence is 17 residues long.

This chain links TRBV18 with TRBJ1-1; D is unresolved. Trimming took off 6 bases at V and 5 bases at J, with 16 bases between the two ends. The CDR3 totals 14 residues. Germline values: CDR1 KGHSH, CDR2 LQKENI. CDR3 in DNA: TGTGCCAGCTCCCCAGCCCACCTTGGGACTGAAGCTTTCTTT. It specifies CASSPAHLGTEAFF.